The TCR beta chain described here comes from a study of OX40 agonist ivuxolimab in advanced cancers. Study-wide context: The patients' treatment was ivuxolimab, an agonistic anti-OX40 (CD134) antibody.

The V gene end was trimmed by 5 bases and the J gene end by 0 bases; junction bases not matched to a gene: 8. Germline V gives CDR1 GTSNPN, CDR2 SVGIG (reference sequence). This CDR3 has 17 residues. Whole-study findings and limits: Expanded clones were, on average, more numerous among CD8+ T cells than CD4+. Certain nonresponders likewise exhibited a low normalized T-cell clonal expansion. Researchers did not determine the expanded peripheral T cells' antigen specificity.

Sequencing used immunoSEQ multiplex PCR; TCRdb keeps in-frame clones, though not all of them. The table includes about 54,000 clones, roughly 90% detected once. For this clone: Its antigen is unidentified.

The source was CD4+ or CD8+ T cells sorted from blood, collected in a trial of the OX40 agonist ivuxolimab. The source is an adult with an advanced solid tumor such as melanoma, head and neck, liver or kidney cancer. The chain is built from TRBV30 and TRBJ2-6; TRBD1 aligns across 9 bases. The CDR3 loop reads CAWLRDRASSGANVLTF. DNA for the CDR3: TGTGCCTGGCTCCGGGACAGGGCTAGCTCTGGGGCCAACGTCCTGACTTTC.